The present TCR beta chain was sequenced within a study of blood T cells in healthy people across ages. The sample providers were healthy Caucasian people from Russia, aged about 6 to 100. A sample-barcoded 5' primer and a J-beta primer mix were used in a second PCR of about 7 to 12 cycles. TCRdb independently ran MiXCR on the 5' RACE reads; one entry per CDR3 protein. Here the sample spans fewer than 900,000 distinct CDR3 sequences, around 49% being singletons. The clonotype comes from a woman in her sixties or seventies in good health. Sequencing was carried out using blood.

CDR3 in DNA: TGTGCCAGCAGTAAAGGACAGGGAGGTCTTAATGAAAAACTGTTTTTT. It is translated as CASSKGQGGLNEKLFF. The V and J genes are TRBV7-8 and TRBJ1-4, with 8 positions matching TRBD1. This CDR3 has 16 residues. Germline CDR1 reads SGHVS; CDR2 reads FQNEAQ. The junction had 10 bases not matched to a gene; V was cut back by 6 bases and J by 4 bases.